These 25 T cell receptor beta chains originate from one sample sequenced in a study of somatic mutations in cytotoxic T cells in rheumatoid arthritis. The protocol was immunoSEQ multiplex PCR, while the TCRdb copy is restricted to in-frame clones and leaves out a portion. The sample includes approximately 18,000 clones, over 75% of them seen just once. The sample comprised CD8+ T cells sorted from blood. Receptors originate from an adult with rheumatoid arthritis.

V gene TRBV19 combines with J gene TRBJ1-2; D perhaps matches TRBD1 (5 bases). V lost 5 bases, J lost 1 base, and 23 bases lay in between. From germline, CDR1 is LNHDA and CDR2 SQIVND (reference sequence). The CDR3 has 18 amino acids. CDR3: CASSLHRDPYLDNYGYTF. The CDR3 nucleotides are TGTGCCAGTAGTCTCCACCGGGACCCGTACTTGGATAACTATGGCTACACCTTC.

The gene calls are TRBV6-1 and TRBJ1-2; 8 nucleotides match TRBD1. V lost 1 base and J lost 8; bases outside the gene matches: 9. The CDR3 covers 15 residues. Per the germline V gene, CDR1 is MNHNS and CDR2 is SASEGT. The CDR3 sequence: CASSEGGQGAEGYTF. CDR3 DNA: TGTGCCAGCAGTGAAGGTGGTCAGGGGGCAGAAGGCTACACCTTC.

This clone has only a few counts. The chain couples TRBV4-2 to TRBJ1-5; D may be TRBD1 (5 bases). The V end was cut by 4 bases, the J end by 2 bases, with 9 bases between. The CDR3 runs to 14 residues. In germline, CDR1 is LGHNA, CDR2 YNFKEQ. CDR3 in DNA: TGTGCCAGCAGCCGGGGGGGAGGCAATCAGCCCCAGCATTTT. Translation: CASSRGGGNQPQHF.

The genes are TRBV27 and TRBJ1-5; D ambiguous. Looked up from germline, CDR1 is MNHEY and CDR2 is SMNVEV (reference sequence). The CDR3 contains 10 residues. The V gene lost 8 bases and the J gene lost 2 bases, with 1 base spanning the gap. CDR3 region: CASGNQPQHF. The CDR3, as DNA: TGTGCCAGCGGCAATCAGCCCCAGCATTTT.

This chain links TRBV20-1 with TRBJ2-7; unclear D gene. V shed 6 bases and J shed 3 bases, with 9 bases lying between them. Germline CDR1 DFQATT, CDR2 SNEGSKA (reference sequence). This CDR3 spans 11 amino acids. The CDR3 spells CSALDLYEQYF. CDR3 sequence (DNA): TGCAGTGCCCTGGACCTCTACGAGCAGTACTTC.

V and J are TRBV19 and TRBJ2-2; D is undetermined. Trimming removed 3 bases at V and 7 bases at J, with 6 bases between. This CDR3 has 12 amino acids. From germline, CDR1 is LNHDA and CDR2 SQIVND (reference sequence). The CDR3 loop is CASSIWGGELFF. CDR3 DNA: TGTGCCAGTAGTATTTGGGGCGGGGAGCTGTTTTTT.

The chain employs TRBV29-1 and TRBJ2-7; D is perhaps TRBD2 (7 bases). Germline loops: CDR1 SQVTM, CDR2 ANQGSEA. The CDR3 spans 15 residues. Trimming removed 0 bases at V and 7 bases at J, with 19 bases between. The CDR3 DNA is TGCAGCGTTGAAGATTGGTCGGGGGGCCAGGGGGAGCAGTACTTC. Translation gives CSVEDWSGGQGEQYF.

This clone showed up just a few times. This sequence joins TRBV5-5 and TRBJ2-7; a possible D gene is TRBD2 (6 bases). Per germline, CDR1 SGHKS and CDR2 YYEKEE (reference sequence). CDR3 length equals 14 residues. Trimming pared 4 bases from V and 2 bases from J, leaving 13 bases between. The chain's CDR3 is CASSTGLSTYEQYF. The CDR3 DNA sequence: TGTGCCAGCAGCACCGGACTATCGACCTACGAGCAGTACTTC.

This chain uses TRBV7-8 with TRBJ2-7, with 9 bases lining up with TRBD2. The germline CDR1 and CDR2 sequences are SGHVS and FQNEAQ. This CDR3 has 18 amino acids. Trimming cost V 1 base and J 6 bases; bases outside gene matches: 16. The CDR3 reads CASSLVPTGGSGRGEQYF. The CDR3 DNA reads as TGTGCCAGCAGCTTAGTTCCGACCGGAGGTAGCGGGAGAGGCGAGCAGTACTTC. The full variable domain, rest sourced from reference TRBV7-8 and TRBJ2-7, is GAGVSQSPRYKVAKRGQDVALRCDPISGHVSLFWYQQALGQGPEFLTYFQNEAQLDKSGLPSDRFFAERPEGSVSTLKIQRTQQEDSAVYLCASSLVPTGGSGRGEQYFGPGTRLTVT.

The chain combines TRBV9 with TRBJ2-7; 11 nucleotides agree with TRBD1. The CDR3 is made up of 16 amino acids. The trim removed 4 bases at V and 0 bases at J, leaving 6 bases unmatched. Germline-derived CDR1 and CDR2 are SGDLS and YYNGEE. The CDR3 here is CASSPSGTGGSYEQYF. The CDR3 bases are TGTGCCAGCAGCCCCTCCGGGACAGGGGGCTCCTACGAGCAGTACTTC.

The chain combines TRBV4-2 with TRBJ2-3; TRBD2 matches 11 bases. The CDR3 sequence is 18 residues long. Germline-derived CDR1 and CDR2 are LGHNA and YNFKEQ. V dropped 0 bases and J dropped 3; count of bases not matched to a gene: 8. For the CDR3, the DNA is TGTGCCAGCAGCCAAGAAATGACTAGCGGGGTAAATACAGATACGCAGTATTTT. It codes for CASSQEMTSGVNTDTQYF.

The rearrangement joins TRBV6-5 to TRBJ2-1; 10 bases map to TRBD1. The CDR3 sequence is 15 residues long. V trimming: 0 bases; J trimming: 7 bases; junction bases outside the gene matches: 3. The germline V gene encodes CDR1 MNHEY and CDR2 SVGAGI. DNA of the CDR3: TGTGCCAGCAGTTACTCGGGGACAGGGGTAAATGAGCAGTTCTTC. Residues: CASSYSGTGVNEQFF.

This sequence joins TRBV2 and TRBJ2-7; no clear D gene. The CDR3 has 12 residues. V gave up 3 bases and J gave up 2 bases, with 5 bases separating them. CDR1 and CDR2 from the germline V gene are SNHLY and FYNNEI. CDR3 residues: CASSDGPYEQYF. The DNA for the CDR3 is TGTGCCAGCAGTGACGGCCCCTACGAGCAGTACTTC.

The J gene is TRBJ2-7, the V gene TRBV20-1; D is tentatively TRBD1 or TRBD2 (5 bases each). The CDR3 sequence is 11 residues long. Trimming left V 3 bases short and J 6 bases short, with 9 bases between. The V gene's germline CDR1 is DFQATT and CDR2 SNEGSKA (reference sequence). The CDR3, as DNA: TGCAGTGCTAGCGAGGGGCGCGAGCAGTACTTC. Translated, it gives CSASEGREQYF.

The rearrangement links TRBV9 to TRBJ1-4; 11 positions agree with TRBD1. This CDR3 has 16 amino acids. V lost 0 bases and J lost 7; bases outside the gene matches: 5. The V gene's germline CDR1 is SGDLS and CDR2 YYNGEE. The CDR3 loop is CASSVGWTGGGEKLFF. DNA for the CDR3: TGTGCCAGCAGCGTAGGGTGGACAGGGGGCGGTGAAAAACTGTTTTTT.

This clone was seen a few times. The rearrangement links TRBV7-3 to TRBJ1-1, with 9 bases aligning to TRBD1. The germline V gene encodes CDR1 SGHTA and CDR2 FQGTGA. Trimming at V came to 4 bases and at J to 5 bases, leaving 5 bases not matched to a gene. This CDR3 is 14 amino acids long. The CDR3 DNA reads as TGTGCCAGCAGCTCAACAGGGGGCGATACTGAAGCTTTCTTT. Encoded protein: CASSSTGGDTEAFF.

The chain carries TRBV4-3 and TRBJ2-7; D is unclear. CDR3 length equals 12 residues. Germline V gene data show CDR1 as LGHNA and CDR2 as YSLEER. Trimming cost V 0 bases and J 3 bases, with 3 bases left between them. The CDR3 loop is CASSQDGYEQYF. Here the CDR3 DNA reads TGCGCCAGCAGCCAAGATGGCTACGAGCAGTACTTC.

This sequence joins TRBV28 and TRBJ2-7; no clear D. The CDR3 covers 18 residues. Germline V gives CDR1 MDHEN, CDR2 SYDVKM. Deletions cut 7 bases from V and 3 bases from J, with 28 bases between. The CDR3 DNA follows: TGTGCCAGCAACAACCTACCCCATTACGTAGTTAACATCTACGAGCAGTACTTC. It yields the protein CASNNLPHYVVNIYEQYF. Full variable domain (remainder filled in from reference TRBV28 and TRBJ2-7): DVKVTQSSRYLVKRTGEKVFLECVQDMDHENMFWYRQDPGLGLRLIYFSYDVKMKEKGDIPEGYSVSREKKERFSLILESASTNQTSMYLCASNNLPHYVVNIYEQYFGPGTRLTVT.

The chain is built from TRBV29-1 and TRBJ2-3, with no clear D. V lost 1 base and J lost 2, with 13 bases in between. Germline CDR1 is SQVTM and CDR2 is ANQGSEA. The CDR3 covers 15 residues. The CDR3 region has the DNA TGCAGCGTTGAAGTTAAAGTCTTCTCCACAGATACGCAGTATTTT. Translation gives CSVEVKVFSTDTQYF.

The genes are TRBV6-6 and TRBJ1-1; no reliable D call. CDR3 length equals 11 residues. Trimming shortened V by 10 bases and J by 7 bases, and 13 bases separated the two germline ends. Germline V lookup: CDR1 MNHNY, CDR2 SVGAGI (reference sequence). The CDR3 nucleotides read TGTGCCACTCCCGGCGGGAGTGAAGCTTTCTTT. Its translation: CATPGGSEAFF.

This chain uses TRBV4-1 with TRBJ2-7; 12 nucleotides match TRBD2. Losses at the gene ends were 4 bases for V and 6 bases for J; bases not matched to a gene: 4. CDR3 length equals 14 residues. Germline V CDR1 and CDR2: MGHRA, YSYEKL. CDR3 in DNA: TGCGCCAGCAGCCGGACTAGCGGGATTGGCGAGCAGTACTTC. Translation: CASSRTSGIGEQYF.

The chain couples TRBV5-6 to TRBJ2-7, with TRBD1 as a possible D gene (5 bases). The CDR3 contains 15 residues. Looked up from germline, CDR1 is SGHDT and CDR2 is YYEEEE. V was pared by 5 bases and J by 4 bases, with 19 bases between. The CDR3 nucleotides read TGTGCCAGCAGGGTAGGGTCCAGGGCGTTATACGAGCAGTACTTC. It specifies CASRVGSRALYEQYF. Complete variable domain (other parts from reference TRBV5-6 and TRBJ2-7): DAGVTQSPTHLIKTRGQQVTLRCSPKSGHDTVSWYQQALGQGPQFIFQYYEEEERQRGNFPDRFSGHQFPNYSSELNVNALLLGDSALYLCASRVGSRALYEQYFGPGTRLTVT.

The V and J genes are TRBV27 and TRBJ2-7; a weak D match, TRBD1 (6 bases). The CDR3 totals 14 residues. Trimming shortened V by 8 bases and J by 1 base, and 15 bases separated the two germline ends. Germline V gives CDR1 MNHEY, CDR2 SMNVEV (reference sequence). The CDR3 nucleotides are TGTGCCAGCGCCCCTGGGGGCGGGTCCTACGAGCAGTACTTC. This translates into CASAPGGGSYEQYF.

The genes are TRBV7-6 and TRBJ2-1; D is possibly TRBD1 or TRBD2 (5 bases each). The CDR3 length is 15 residues. In germline, CDR1 is SGHVS, CDR2 FNYEAQ. Between the trimmed V and J ends, which lost 8 bases and 1 base, there was a span of 15 bases. The CDR3 sequence: CASQLRDGSYNEQFF. In nucleotides, the CDR3 is TGTGCCAGCCAACTCCGGGACGGATCCTACAATGAGCAGTTCTTC. Full variable domain (outside the CDR3, taken from reference TRBV7-6 and TRBJ2-1): GAGVSQSPRYKVTKRGQDVALRCDPISGHVSLYWYRQALGQGPEFLTYFNYEAQQDKSGLPNDRFSAERPEGSISTLTIQRTEQRDSAMYRCASQLRDGSYNEQFFGPGTRLTVL.

The V gene is TRBV5-1, the J gene TRBJ2-7; no clear D. V lost 6 bases and J 2 bases, leaving 12 bases between the germline ends. The CDR3 covers 13 residues. From germline, CDR1 is SGHRS and CDR2 YFSETQ. CDR3 DNA sequence: TGCGCCAGCAAGGTAGACTCCACCTACGAGCAGTACTTC. Translation gives CASKVDSTYEQYF.